The 21 T cell receptor beta chains below were found in one sample sequenced in a study of identical twins. TCRdb re-analysed the 5' RACE reads in MiXCR, keeping a single row per CDR3 protein. The sample has around 960,000 distinct CDR3 sequences, roughly 12% seen once. The same sample was also used in a study of yellow fever vaccine responses in identical twins.

The sequenced sample consisted of PBMCs. The receptors come from a woman younger than 35 in good health.

This clonotype has more than one count but fewer than ten. The chain employs TRBV4-1 and TRBJ1-2; 8 nucleotides line up with TRBD1. After removal of 4 bases from V and 6 bases from J, the junction contained 16 bases not matched to a gene. Germline CDR1 MGHRA, CDR2 YSYEKL. The CDR3 length is 17 residues. The CDR3 nucleotides read TGCGCCAGCAGCCCACTTTATACTAGACAGGGGAGGCATGGCTACACCTTC. Its protein is CASSPLYTRQGRHGYTF.

This clonotype was picked up many times. The chain carries TRBV12-3 or TRBV12-4 and TRBJ2-1, with TRBD1 as a possible D gene (6 bases). CDR3 length: 13 amino acids. Deletions cut 7 bases from V and 10 bases from J, with 17 bases between. CDR3 sequence reads: CASTNRVGLEQFF. CDR3 in DNA: TGTGCCAGCACCAACAGGGTCGGATTGGAGCAGTTCTTC.

This clonotype was picked up many times. J is TRBJ1-5 and V is TRBV20-1; D is undetermined. The CDR3 consists of 13 residues. Germline V CDR1 and CDR2: DFQATT, SNEGSKA (reference sequence). V lost 0 bases and J 0 bases, leaving 3 bases between the germline ends. CDR3 loop: CSARDLSNQPQHF. For the CDR3, the DNA is TGCAGTGCTAGAGATCTTAGCAATCAGCCCCAGCATTTT.

The sample holds many counts of this clonotype. This chain joins TRBV15 and TRBJ1-6, with TRBD1 as a possible D gene (6 bases). Germline-derived CDR1 and CDR2 are LNHNV and YYDKDF (reference sequence). The ends were cut back, 0 bases at V and 7 bases at J, with 7 bases in the middle. This CDR3 has 14 residues. CDR3 sequence reads: CATSREGQNSPLHF. The CDR3 DNA is TGTGCCACCAGCAGAGAAGGACAGAATTCACCCCTCCACTTT. Variable domain in full (rest from reference TRBV15 and TRBJ1-6): DAMVIQNPRYQVTQFGKPVTLSCSQTLNHNVMYWYQQKSSQAPKLLFHYYDKDFNNEADTPDNFQSRRPNTSFCFLDIRSPGLGDTAMYLCATSREGQNSPLHFGNGTRLTVT.

This chain connects TRBV20-1 to TRBJ1-1, with TRBD1 matching 7 bases. This CDR3 region has 13 residues. The germline V gene encodes CDR1 DFQATT and CDR2 SNEGSKA (reference sequence). After removal of 3 bases from V and 5 bases from J, the junction contained 6 bases not matched to a gene. The CDR3 DNA reads as TGCAGTGCTAGCGACAGGGATCGAACTGAAGCTTTCTTT. It yields the protein CSASDRDRTEAFF.

This clonotype was seen more than once but under ten times. V usage is TRBV11-2 and J usage is TRBJ2-2, with D unresolved. This CDR3 spans 15 amino acids. The V end lost 5 bases, the J end lost 8 bases, and 18 bases lay between the germline ends. Germline V gene sequence: CDR1 SGHAT, CDR2 FQNNGV. The CDR3 spells CASSATPSGPGELFF. The CDR3 nucleotides read TGTGCCAGCAGCGCGACTCCCTCGGGTCCGGGGGAGCTGTTTTTT.

This chain uses TRBV7-9 with TRBJ2-7, with TRBD2 as a possible D gene (6 bases). CDR1 SEHNR and CDR2 FQNEAQ come from the germline V gene (reference sequence). This CDR3 has 16 amino acids. Trimming took 4 bases from V and 0 from J, leaving 16 bases between them. CDR3 nucleotide sequence: TGTGCCAGCAGCTCAACCGAGCGGGCAAGCTCCTACGAGCAGTACTTC. Translating gives CASSSTERASSYEQYF.

This clonotype was seen many times. This rearrangement joins TRBV12-3 or TRBV12-4 to TRBJ2-7; either TRBD1 or TRBD2 may supply D (5 bases each). This CDR3 spans 13 amino acids. Trimming cost V 3 bases and J 3 bases, with 9 bases left between them. CDR3 protein: CASSFSGHYEQYF. The CDR3 region has the DNA TGTGCCAGCAGTTTCAGCGGACACTACGAGCAGTACTTC.

On this clonotype: One end of the junction varies from germline; a read error may be responsible. This rearrangement joins TRBV10-3 to TRBJ2-5, with 12 bases fitting TRBD2. Germline V gene sequence: CDR1 ENHRY, CDR2 SYGVKD. CDR3 length: 14 residues. The CDR3 sequence is CATTSGSRLETQYF. For the CDR3, the DNA is TGTGCCACGACTAGCGGGAGTCGGTTGGAGACCCAGTATTTC.

There are a few counts of this clonotype. The V call is TRBV5-1, the J call TRBJ2-2; unclear D gene. This CDR3 contains 17 residues. Trimming shortened V by 0 bases and J by 0 bases, and 12 bases separated the two germline ends. CDR1 and CDR2 from the germline V gene are SGHRS and YFSETQ. CDR3 bases: TGCGCCAGCAGCTTGGAGGCGTATAGGGCGAACACCGGGGAGCTGTTTTTT. This encodes CASSLEAYRANTGELFF.

V is TRBV4-2 and J is TRBJ2-3, with D unresolved. Germline V CDR1 and CDR2: LGHNA, YNFKEQ. The CDR3 runs 13 residues. The ends were cut back, 0 bases at V and 7 bases at J, with 8 bases in the middle. The CDR3 nucleotides are TGTGCCAGCAGCCAAGATCTATCGAATACGCAGTATTTT. The encoded protein is CASSQDLSNTQYF.

The chain has TRBV14 and TRBJ2-7, with D perhaps matching TRBD2 (5 bases). V was trimmed by 5 bases and J by 2 bases, leaving 10 bases between them. CDR3 size: 13 residues. Germline values: CDR1 SGHDN, CDR2 FVKESK. Here the CDR3 DNA reads TGTGCCAGCAGCACGCTAGCTGCCTACGAGCAGTACTTC. It yields the protein CASSTLAAYEQYF. The whole variable domain, filled in from reference TRBV14 and TRBJ2-7, reads EAGVTQFPSHSVIEKGQTVTLRCDPISGHDNLYWYRRVMGKEIKFLLHFVKESKQDESGMPNNRFLAERTGGTYSTLKVQPAELEDSGVYFCASSTLAAYEQYFGPGTRLTVT.

In its sample, this clonotype was seen a few times. This chain links TRBV19 with TRBJ2-1; D possibly corresponds to TRBD2 (6 bases). V lost 6 bases to trimming and J lost 3 bases, with 21 bases between them. This CDR3 spans 17 amino acids. Germline CDR1 is LNHDA and CDR2 is SQIVND (reference sequence). In DNA, the CDR3 is TGTGCCAGTAGCACTCCCCCGGGTAGCGGAGTCTACAATGAGCAGTTCTTC. This translates into CASSTPPGSGVYNEQFF.

This clonotype occurred a few times. The chain carries TRBV2 and TRBJ2-7, with 8 bases identical to TRBD1. This CDR3 comprises 12 residues. CDR1 and CDR2 (germline): SNHLY, FYNNEI. The V gene end was trimmed by 8 bases and the J gene end by 4 bases; junction bases not matched to a gene: 4. The CDR3 region is CASRRQGYEQYF. In DNA form, the CDR3 reads TGTGCCAGCCGAAGACAGGGGTACGAGCAGTACTTC.

V is TRBV5-1 and J is TRBJ2-3; 8 bases fit TRBD2. The CDR3 has 19 residues. Losses at the gene ends were 4 bases for V and 2 bases for J; bases not matched to a gene: 18. Per germline, CDR1 SGHRS and CDR2 YFSETQ. CDR3 bases: TGCGCCAGCAGCGCGGACACGGAGGGAACTAGCGGATACACAGATACGCAGTATTTT. It encodes CASSADTEGTSGYTDTQYF.

This clonotype has just a few counts. This chain links TRBV6-5 with TRBJ2-7, with D possibly being TRBD2 (6 bases). The germline CDR1 and CDR2 sequences are MNHEY and SVGAGI. The CDR3 has 16 residues. Trimming cost V 1 base and J 0 bases, with 13 bases left between them. The CDR3, as DNA: TGTGCCAGCAGTTACTTGGGACTTCTAAGCTCCTACGAGCAGTACTTC. Its protein is CASSYLGLLSSYEQYF.

The rearrangement uses TRBV5-1 and TRBJ2-2; 10 bases fit TRBD1. Germline values: CDR1 SGHRS, CDR2 YFSETQ. The CDR3 runs to 16 residues. V dropped 4 bases and J dropped 1; count of bases not matched to a gene: 4. The CDR3 loop is CASSAGQGRNTGELFF. Here the CDR3 DNA reads TGCGCCAGCAGCGCGGGACAGGGGAGGAACACCGGGGAGCTGTTTTTT.

This chain connects TRBV20-1 to TRBJ2-3; D unresolved. CDR1 is DFQATT, CDR2 SNEGSKA, per germline (reference sequence). CDR3 size: 14 residues. Trimming took 2 bases from V and 2 from J, leaving 11 bases between them. CDR3 region: CSARFAIITDTQYF. DNA for the CDR3: TGCAGTGCTAGATTTGCGATCATCACAGATACGCAGTATTTT.

This clonotype showed up just a few times. This rearrangement joins TRBV9 to TRBJ2-1; D unclear. This CDR3 is 14 amino acids long. V lost 3 bases, J lost 2 bases, and 9 bases lay in between. Looked up from germline, CDR1 is SGDLS and CDR2 is YYNGEE. DNA for the CDR3: TGTGCCAGCAGCGACGGAGTAGCCTACAATGAGCAGTTCTTC. Protein sequence: CASSDGVAYNEQFF.

This clonotype has more than one count but fewer than ten. The chain couples TRBV6-5 to TRBJ1-5; D unclear. Germline-derived CDR1 and CDR2 are MNHEY and SVGAGI. This CDR3 is built from 15 residues. Trimming removed 0 bases at V and 0 bases at J, with 6 bases between. The CDR3, as DNA: TGTGCCAGCAGTTACTCCGGAGTTAGCAATCAGCCCCAGCATTTT. Protein product: CASSYSGVSNQPQHF.

This clonotype was picked up many times. This sequence joins TRBV10-3 and TRBJ2-1; the D gene is possibly TRBD2 (7 bases). Germline V gene sequence: CDR1 ENHRY, CDR2 SYGVKD. The germline V and J ends were trimmed by 3 bases and 6 bases, with 15 bases remaining between them. This CDR3 spans 15 amino acids. The CDR3 DNA is TGTGCCATCAGTGATCACGGGGGGCCCTCCAATGAGCAGTTCTTC. Translation gives CAISDHGGPSNEQFF.